The entry that follows covers one TCR beta chain sequence. Under the authors' procedure: Amplification of reference gene primers was used by the study to estimate nucleated cell counts. The table came from immunoSEQ multiplex PCR; TCRdb's copy has only in-frame clones and leaves some out. V and J calls and clone size are as listed in that table; D and trimming were resolved from the DNA. The sample has about 300,000 clones; 89% are singletons. Germline CDR1 LNHDA, CDR2 SQIVND (reference sequence). This CDR3 contains 13 residues. The germline V and J ends were trimmed by 3 bases and 4 bases, with 10 bases remaining between them. This sample is drawn from a study of blood T cell repertoires in COVID-19. About the study: Acute and convalescent COVID-19 specimens originated in the United States, Italy and Spain. Sources were T cells, B-cell-depleted T cells, or PBMCs; the material itself was cDNA or gDNA.

The origin of this receptor is a man aged 18-30 years who had recovered from COVID-19. The chain uses TRBV19 and TRBJ2-7; possible D gene TRBD2, 5 bases. The sequenced material came from peripheral blood. The CDR3 DNA follows: TGTGCCAGTAGTATCGGAGGTCAGTACGAGCAGTACTTC. This encodes CASSIGGQYEQYF.